The source of this T cell receptor (beta chain) is a study of human T cells and chemical hapten exposure. Study background: Each week of the roughly 24-week study, patients had diphenylcyclopropenone applied to the scalp. Study results and caveats: Significantly greater numbers of large CDR3 similarity clusters came from expanded TCRs than from controls. The number of TCRs above 1 in 1000 frequency did not change after DPC sensitization.

TCRdb re-analysed the RACE reads in MiXCR, keeping a single row per CDR3 protein. The data show 370,000 or so distinct CDR3 sequences, approximately 4.4% seen once. The CDR3 sequence is 14 residues long. V dropped 7 bases and J dropped 8; count of bases not matched to a gene: 10. Time point in this sample: patch test 1, 2 weeks after DPC sensitization. The treatment here: therapeutic diphenylcyclopropenone sensitization with weekly scalp DPC. This clonotype has at least ten counts. The antigen is undetermined. Sequenced material: whole blood, taken in connection with sensitization to the hapten diphenylcyclopropenone (DPC). The receptor comes from a woman aged 45-65 years with alopecia areata. Some clones in this sample may be carry-over from other donors' samples. J is TRBJ1-4 and V is TRBV12-3 or TRBV12-4; the match to TRBD1 covers 7 bases. For the CDR3, the DNA is TGTGCCAGCACTCTACAGGGGACGGGGGAAAAACTGTTTTTT. As protein: CASTLQGTGEKLFF.